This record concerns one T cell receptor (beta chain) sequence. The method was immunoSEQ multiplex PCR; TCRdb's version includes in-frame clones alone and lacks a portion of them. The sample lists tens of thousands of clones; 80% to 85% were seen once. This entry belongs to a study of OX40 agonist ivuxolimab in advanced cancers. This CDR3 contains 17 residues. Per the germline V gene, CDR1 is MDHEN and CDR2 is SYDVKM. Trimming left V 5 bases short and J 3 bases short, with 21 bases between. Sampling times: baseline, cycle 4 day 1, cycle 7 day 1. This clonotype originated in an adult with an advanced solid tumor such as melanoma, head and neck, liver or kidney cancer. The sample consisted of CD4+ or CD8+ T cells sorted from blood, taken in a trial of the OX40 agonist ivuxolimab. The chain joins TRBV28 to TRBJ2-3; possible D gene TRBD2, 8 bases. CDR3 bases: TGTGCCAGCAGTCCACCAAGCGGGGGACAGAGAACAGATACGCAGTATTTT. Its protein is CASSPPSGGQRTDTQYF. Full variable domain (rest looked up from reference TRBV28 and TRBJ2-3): DVKVTQSSRYLVKRTGEKVFLECVQDMDHENMFWYRQDPGLGLRLIYFSYDVKMKEKGDIPEGYSVSREKKERFSLILESASTNQTSMYLCASSPPSGGQRTDTQYFGPGTRLTVL.